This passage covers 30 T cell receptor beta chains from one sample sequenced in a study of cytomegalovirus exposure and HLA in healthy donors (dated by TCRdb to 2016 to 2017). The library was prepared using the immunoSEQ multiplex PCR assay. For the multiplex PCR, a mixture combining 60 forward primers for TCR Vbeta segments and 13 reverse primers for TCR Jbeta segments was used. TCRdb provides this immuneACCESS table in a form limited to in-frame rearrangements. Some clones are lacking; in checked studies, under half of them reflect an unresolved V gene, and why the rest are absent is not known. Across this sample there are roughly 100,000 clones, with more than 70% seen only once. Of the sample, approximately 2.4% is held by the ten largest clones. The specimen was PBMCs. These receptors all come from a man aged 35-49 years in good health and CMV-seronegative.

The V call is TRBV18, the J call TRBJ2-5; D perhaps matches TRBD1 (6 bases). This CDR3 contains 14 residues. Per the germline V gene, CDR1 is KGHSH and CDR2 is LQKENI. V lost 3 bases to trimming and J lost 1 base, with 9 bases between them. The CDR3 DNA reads TGTGCCAGCTCACCCCGGACAGCCCAAGAGACCCAGTACTTC. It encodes CASSPRTAQETQYF.

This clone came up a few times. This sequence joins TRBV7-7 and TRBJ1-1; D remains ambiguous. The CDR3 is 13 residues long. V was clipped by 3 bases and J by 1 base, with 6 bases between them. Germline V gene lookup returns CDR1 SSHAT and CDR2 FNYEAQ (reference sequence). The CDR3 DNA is TGTGCCAGCAGCTTCCAGGAGAACACTGAAGCTTTCTTT. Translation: CASSFQENTEAFF.

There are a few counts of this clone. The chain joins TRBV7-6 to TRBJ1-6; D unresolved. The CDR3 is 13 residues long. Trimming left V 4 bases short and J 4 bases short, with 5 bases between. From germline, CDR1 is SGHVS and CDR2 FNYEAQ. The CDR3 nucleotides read TGTGCCAGCAGCTCACAATATAATTCACCCCTCCACTTT. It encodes CASSSQYNSPLHF.

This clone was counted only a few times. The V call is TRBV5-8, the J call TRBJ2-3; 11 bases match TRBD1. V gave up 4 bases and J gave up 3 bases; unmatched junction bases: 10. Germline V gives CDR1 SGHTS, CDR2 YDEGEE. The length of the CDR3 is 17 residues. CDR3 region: CASSADRGLTSTDTQYF. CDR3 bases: TGTGCCAGCAGCGCGGACAGGGGGCTGACATCTACAGATACGCAGTATTTT. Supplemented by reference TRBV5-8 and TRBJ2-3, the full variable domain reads EAGVTQSPTHLIKTRGQQATLRCSPISGHTSVYWYQQALGLGLQFLLWYDEGEERNRGNFPPRFSGRQFPNYSSELNVNALELEDSALYLCASSADRGLTSTDTQYFGPGTRLTVL.

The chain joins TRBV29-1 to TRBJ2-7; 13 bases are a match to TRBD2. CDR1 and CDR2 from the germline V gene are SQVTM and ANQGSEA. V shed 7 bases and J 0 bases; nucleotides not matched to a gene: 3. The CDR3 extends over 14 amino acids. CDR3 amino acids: CSGRTSGGSYEQYF. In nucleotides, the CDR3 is TGCAGCGGAAGGACTAGCGGGGGCTCCTACGAGCAGTACTTC.

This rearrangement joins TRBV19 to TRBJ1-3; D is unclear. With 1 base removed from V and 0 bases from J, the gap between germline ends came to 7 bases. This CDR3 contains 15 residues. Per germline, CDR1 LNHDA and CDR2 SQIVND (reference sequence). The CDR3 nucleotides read TGTGCCAGTAGTATAGCCGCGGACTCTGGAAACACCATATATTTT. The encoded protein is CASSIAADSGNTIYF.

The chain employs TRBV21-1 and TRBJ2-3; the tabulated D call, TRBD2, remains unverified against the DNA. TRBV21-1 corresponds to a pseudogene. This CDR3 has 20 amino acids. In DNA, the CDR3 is TGTGCCAGCAGCAGGGACAGACCCTACGGACTAGCGGGGGGCCCAGATACGCAGTATTTT. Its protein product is CASSRDRPYGLAGGPDTQYF.

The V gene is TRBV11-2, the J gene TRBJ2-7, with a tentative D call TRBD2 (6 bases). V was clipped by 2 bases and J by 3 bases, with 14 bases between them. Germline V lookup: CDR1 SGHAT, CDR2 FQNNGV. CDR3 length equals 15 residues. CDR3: CASSLLQDYIYEQYF. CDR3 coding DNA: TGTGCCAGCAGCTTACTGCAGGACTATATCTACGAGCAGTACTTC.

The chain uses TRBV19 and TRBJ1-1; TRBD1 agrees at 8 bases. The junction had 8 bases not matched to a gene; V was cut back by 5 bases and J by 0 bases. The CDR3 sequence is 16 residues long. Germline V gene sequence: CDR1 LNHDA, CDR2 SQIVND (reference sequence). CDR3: CASSVGTGVLNTEAFF. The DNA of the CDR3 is TGTGCCAGTAGTGTCGGGACAGGAGTCTTGAACACTGAAGCTTTCTTT.

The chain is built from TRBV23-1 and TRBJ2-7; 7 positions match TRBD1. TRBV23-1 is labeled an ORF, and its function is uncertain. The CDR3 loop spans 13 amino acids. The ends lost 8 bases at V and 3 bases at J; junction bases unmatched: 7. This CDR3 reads CASAYPGGYEQYF. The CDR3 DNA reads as TGCGCCAGCGCTTACCCAGGGGGCTACGAGCAGTACTTC.

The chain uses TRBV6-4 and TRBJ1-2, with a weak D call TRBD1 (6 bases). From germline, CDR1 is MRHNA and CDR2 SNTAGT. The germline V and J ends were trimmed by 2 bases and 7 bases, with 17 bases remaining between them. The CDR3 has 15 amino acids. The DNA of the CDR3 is TGTGCCAGCAGTGACCTTCCGACAGGTTCCTCTGGCTACACCTTC. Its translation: CASSDLPTGSSGYTF.

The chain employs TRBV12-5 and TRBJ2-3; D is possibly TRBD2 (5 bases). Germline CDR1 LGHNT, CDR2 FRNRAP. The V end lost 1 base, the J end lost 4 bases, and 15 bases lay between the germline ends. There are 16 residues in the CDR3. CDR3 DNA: TGTGCTAGTGGTTTGGGCAACCTCGGGCGGGCAGATACGCAGTATTTT. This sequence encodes CASGLGNLGRADTQYF.

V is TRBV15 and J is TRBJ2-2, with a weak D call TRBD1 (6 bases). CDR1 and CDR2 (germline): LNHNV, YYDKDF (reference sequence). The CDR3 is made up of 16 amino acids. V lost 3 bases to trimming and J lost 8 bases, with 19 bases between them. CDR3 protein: CATSRELRGRGGELFF. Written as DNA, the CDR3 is TGTGCCACCAGCAGGGAATTGAGAGGCAGGGGTGGGGAGCTGTTTTTT.

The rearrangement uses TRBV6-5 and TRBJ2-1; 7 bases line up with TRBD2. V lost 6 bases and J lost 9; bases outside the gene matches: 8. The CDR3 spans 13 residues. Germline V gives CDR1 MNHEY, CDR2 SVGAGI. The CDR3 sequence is CASRNPPSGEQFF. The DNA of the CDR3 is TGTGCCAGCAGGAATCCTCCTAGCGGTGAGCAGTTCTTC.

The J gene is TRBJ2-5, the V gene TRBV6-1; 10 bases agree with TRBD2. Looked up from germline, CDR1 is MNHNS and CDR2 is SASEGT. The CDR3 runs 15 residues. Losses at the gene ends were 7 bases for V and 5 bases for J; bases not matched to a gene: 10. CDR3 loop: CASTLSSGGPETQYF. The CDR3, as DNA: TGTGCCAGCACCCTAAGTAGCGGGGGGCCGGAGACCCAGTACTTC.

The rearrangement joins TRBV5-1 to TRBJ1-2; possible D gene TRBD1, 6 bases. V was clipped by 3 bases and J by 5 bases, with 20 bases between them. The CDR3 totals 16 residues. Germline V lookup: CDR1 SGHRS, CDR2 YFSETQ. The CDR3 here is CASSSSTGLSRYGYTF. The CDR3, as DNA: TGCGCCAGCAGCTCCTCTACAGGGTTGTCCCGGTATGGCTACACCTTC.

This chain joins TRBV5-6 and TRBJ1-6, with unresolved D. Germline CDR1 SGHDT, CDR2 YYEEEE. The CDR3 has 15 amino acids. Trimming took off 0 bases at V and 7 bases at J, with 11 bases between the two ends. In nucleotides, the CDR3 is TGTGCCAGCAGCTTGGGGGCGGGTAAGAATTCACCCCTCCACTTT. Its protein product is CASSLGAGKNSPLHF.

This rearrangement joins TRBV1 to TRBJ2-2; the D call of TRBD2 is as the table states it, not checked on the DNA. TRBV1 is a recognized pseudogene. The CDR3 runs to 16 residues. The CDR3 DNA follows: TGCACCAGCAGCCAAAGGCGGGGGGAGAACACCGGGGAGCTGTTTTTT. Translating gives CTSSQRRGENTGELFF.

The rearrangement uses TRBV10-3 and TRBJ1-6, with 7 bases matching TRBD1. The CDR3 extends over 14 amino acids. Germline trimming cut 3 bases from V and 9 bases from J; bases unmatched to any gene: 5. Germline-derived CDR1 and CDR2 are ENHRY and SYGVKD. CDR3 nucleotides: TGTGCCATCAGTGAAAGGGGGCCAAGTTCACCCCTCCACTTT. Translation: CAISERGPSSPLHF.

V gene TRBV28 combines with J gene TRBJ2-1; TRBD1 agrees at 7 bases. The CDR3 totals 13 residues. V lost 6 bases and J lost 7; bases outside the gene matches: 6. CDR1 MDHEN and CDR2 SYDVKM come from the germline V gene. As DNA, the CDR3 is TGTGCCAGCAGACTAATGACAGGGAATGAGCAGTTCTTC. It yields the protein CASRLMTGNEQFF. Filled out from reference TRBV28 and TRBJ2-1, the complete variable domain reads DVKVTQSSRYLVKRTGEKVFLECVQDMDHENMFWYRQDPGLGLRLIYFSYDVKMKEKGDIPEGYSVSREKKERFSLILESASTNQTSMYLCASRLMTGNEQFFGPGTRLTVL.

The CDR3 sequence: CASSVEQATTYEQYF. In DNA, the CDR3 is TGTGCCAGCAGTGTAGAACAGGCAACTACCTACGAGCAGTACTTC. J is TRBJ2-7 and V is TRBV2; the D gene is possibly TRBD1 (5 bases). V lost 4 bases, J lost 2 bases, and 15 bases lay in between. In germline, CDR1 is SNHLY, CDR2 FYNNEI. This CDR3 has 15 amino acids.

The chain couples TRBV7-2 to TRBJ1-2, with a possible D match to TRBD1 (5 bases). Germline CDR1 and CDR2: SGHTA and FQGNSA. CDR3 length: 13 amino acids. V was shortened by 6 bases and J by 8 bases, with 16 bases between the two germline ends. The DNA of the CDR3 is TGTGCCAGCAGTGGGGCTCCCCTTTGGGGCTACACCTTC. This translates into CASSGAPLWGYTF.

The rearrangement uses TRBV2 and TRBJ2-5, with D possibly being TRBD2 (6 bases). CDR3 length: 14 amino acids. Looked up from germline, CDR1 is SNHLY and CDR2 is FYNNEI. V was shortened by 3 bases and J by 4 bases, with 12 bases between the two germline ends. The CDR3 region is CASSDVWGGETQYF. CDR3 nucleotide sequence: TGTGCCAGCAGTGATGTCTGGGGAGGAGAGACCCAGTACTTC.

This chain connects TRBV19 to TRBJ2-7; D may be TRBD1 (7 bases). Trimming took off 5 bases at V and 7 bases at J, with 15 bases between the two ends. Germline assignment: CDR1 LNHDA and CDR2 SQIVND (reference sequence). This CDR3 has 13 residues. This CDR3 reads CASSAYRGGEQYF. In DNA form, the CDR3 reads TGTGCCAGTAGTGCATACAGGGGAGGAGAGCAGTACTTC.

The CDR3 is CASSLYSGGGNEQFF. The CDR3 coding sequence is TGCGCCAGCAGCTTGTATAGCGGGGGGGGCAATGAGCAGTTCTTC. The rearrangement links TRBV5-1 to TRBJ2-1; TRBD2 matches at 11 bases. Trimming took 1 base from V and 6 from J; bases not matched to a gene: 3. The CDR3 extends over 15 amino acids. Looked up from germline, CDR1 is SGHRS and CDR2 is YFSETQ. Filled out from reference TRBV5-1 and TRBJ2-1, the complete variable domain reads KAGVTQTPRYLIKTRGQQVTLSCSPISGHRSVSWYQQTPGQGLQFLFEYFSETQRNKGNFPGRFSGRQFSNSRSEMNVSTLELGDSALYLCASSLYSGGGNEQFFGPGTRLTVL.

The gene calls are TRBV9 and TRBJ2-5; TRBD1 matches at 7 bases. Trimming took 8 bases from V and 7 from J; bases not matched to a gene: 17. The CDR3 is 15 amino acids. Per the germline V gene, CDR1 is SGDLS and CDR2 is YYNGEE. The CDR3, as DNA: TGTGCCAGTCAAGGAAACAGGGGTAAAAAAGGGACCCAGTACTTC. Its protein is CASQGNRGKKGTQYF. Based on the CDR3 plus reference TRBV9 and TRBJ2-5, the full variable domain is DSGVTQTPKHLITATGQRVTLRCSPRSGDLSVYWYQQSLDQGLQFLIQYYNGEERAKGNILERFSAQQFPDLHSELNLSSLELGDSALYFCASQGNRGKKGTQYFGPGTRLLVL.

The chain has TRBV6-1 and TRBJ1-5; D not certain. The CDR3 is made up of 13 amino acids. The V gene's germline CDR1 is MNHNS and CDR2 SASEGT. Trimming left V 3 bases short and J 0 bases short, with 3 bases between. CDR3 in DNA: TGTGCCAGCAGTGACCATAGCAATCAGCCCCAGCATTTT. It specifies CASSDHSNQPQHF.

CDR3 in amino acids: CASSVATGVGNIQYF. The CDR3 nucleotides read TGTGCCAGCAGCGTAGCTACGGGGGTCGGAAACATTCAGTACTTC. The chain recombines TRBV9 with TRBJ2-4; a weak D match, TRBD2 (6 bases). CDR3 length: 15 amino acids. V was cut by 0 bases and J by 6 bases, with 13 bases left in between. Germline CDR1 reads SGDLS; CDR2 reads YYNGEE.

CDR3: CASSPAGRNTEAFF. The CDR3 DNA sequence: TGTGCCAGCTCACCCGCTGGCAGGAACACTGAAGCTTTCTTT. V is TRBV18 and J is TRBJ1-1; no firm D call. There are 14 residues in the CDR3. V lost 3 bases and J 1 base, leaving 9 bases between the germline ends. From germline, CDR1 is KGHSH and CDR2 LQKENI.

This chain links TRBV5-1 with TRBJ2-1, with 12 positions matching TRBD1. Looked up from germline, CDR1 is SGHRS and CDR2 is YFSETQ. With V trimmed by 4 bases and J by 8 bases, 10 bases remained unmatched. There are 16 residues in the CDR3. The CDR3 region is CASSRAGTGGFDEQFF. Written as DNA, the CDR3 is TGCGCCAGCAGCAGAGCCGGGACAGGGGGCTTTGATGAGCAGTTCTTC.